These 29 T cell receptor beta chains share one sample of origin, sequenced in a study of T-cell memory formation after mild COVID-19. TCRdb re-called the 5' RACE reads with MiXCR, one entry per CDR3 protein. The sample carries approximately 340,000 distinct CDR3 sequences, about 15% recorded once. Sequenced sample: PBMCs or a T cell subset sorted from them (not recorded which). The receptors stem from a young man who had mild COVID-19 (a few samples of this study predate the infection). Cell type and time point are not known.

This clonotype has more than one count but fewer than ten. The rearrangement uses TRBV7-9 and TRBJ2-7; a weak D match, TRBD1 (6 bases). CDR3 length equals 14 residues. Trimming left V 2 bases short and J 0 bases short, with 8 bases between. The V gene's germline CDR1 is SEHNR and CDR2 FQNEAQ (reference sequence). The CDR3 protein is CASSLKDSSYEQYF. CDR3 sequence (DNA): TGTGCCAGCAGCTTAAAGGACAGCTCCTACGAGCAGTACTTC.

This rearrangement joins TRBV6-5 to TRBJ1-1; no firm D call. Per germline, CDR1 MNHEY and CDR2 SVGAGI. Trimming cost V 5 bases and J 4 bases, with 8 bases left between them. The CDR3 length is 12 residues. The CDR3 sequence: CASSLPGTEAFF. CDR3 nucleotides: TGTGCCAGCAGTCTACCCGGCACTGAAGCTTTCTTT.

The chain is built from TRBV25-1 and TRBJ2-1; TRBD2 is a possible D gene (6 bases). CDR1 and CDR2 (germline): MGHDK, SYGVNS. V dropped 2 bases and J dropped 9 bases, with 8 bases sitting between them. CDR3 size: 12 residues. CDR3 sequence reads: CASSEGGFEQFF. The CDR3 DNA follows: TGTGCCAGCAGTGAAGGGGGGTTTGAGCAGTTCTTC. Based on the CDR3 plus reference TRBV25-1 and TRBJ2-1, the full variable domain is EADIYQTPRYLVIGTGKKITLECSQTMGHDKMYWYQQDPGMELHLIHYSYGVNSTEKGDLSSESTVSRIRTEHFPLTLESARPSHTSQYLCASSEGGFEQFFGPGTRLTVL.

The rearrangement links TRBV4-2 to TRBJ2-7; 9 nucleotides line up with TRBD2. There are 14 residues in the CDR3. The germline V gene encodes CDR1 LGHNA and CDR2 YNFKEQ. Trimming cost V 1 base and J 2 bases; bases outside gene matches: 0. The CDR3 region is CASSQGTSAYEQYF. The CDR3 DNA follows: TGTGCCAGCAGCCAAGGGACTAGCGCCTACGAGCAGTACTTC.

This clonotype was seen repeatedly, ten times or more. The CDR3 reads CASSEPTSIYVAYEQYF. Here the CDR3 DNA reads TGTGCCAGCAGTGAACCTACTAGCATCTATGTGGCCTACGAGCAGTACTTC. The rearrangement uses TRBV6-1 and TRBJ2-7, with TRBD2 as a possible D gene (6 bases). This CDR3 is built from 17 residues. Trimming stripped 2 bases from V and 2 bases from J, with 19 bases between. Germline CDR1 is MNHNS and CDR2 is SASEGT.

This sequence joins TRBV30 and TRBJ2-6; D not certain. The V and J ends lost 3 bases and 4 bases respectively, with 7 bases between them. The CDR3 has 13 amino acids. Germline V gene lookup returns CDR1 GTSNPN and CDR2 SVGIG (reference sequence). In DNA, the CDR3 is TGTGCCTGGAGGGTGGCCGGGGCCAACGTCCTGACTTTC. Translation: CAWRVAGANVLTF. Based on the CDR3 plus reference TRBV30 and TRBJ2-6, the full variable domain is SQTIHQWPATLVQPVGSPLSLECTVEGTSNPNLYWYRQAAGRGLQLLFYSVGIGQISSEVPQNLSASRPQDRQFILSSKKLLLSDSGFYLCAWRVAGANVLTFGAGSRLTVL.

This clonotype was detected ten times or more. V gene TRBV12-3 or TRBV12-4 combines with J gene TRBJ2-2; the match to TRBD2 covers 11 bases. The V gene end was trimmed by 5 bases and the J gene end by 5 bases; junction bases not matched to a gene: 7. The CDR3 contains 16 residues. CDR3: CASSPTSGAFTGELFF. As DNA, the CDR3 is TGTGCCAGCAGTCCGACTAGCGGGGCGTTTACCGGGGAGCTGTTTTTT.

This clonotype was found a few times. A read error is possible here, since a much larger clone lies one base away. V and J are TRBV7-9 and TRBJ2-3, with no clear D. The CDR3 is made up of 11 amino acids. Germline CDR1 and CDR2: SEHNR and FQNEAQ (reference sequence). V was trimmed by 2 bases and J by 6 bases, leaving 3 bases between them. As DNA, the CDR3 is TGTGCCAGCAGCTTATGGGATACGCAGTATTTT. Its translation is CASSLWDTQYF.

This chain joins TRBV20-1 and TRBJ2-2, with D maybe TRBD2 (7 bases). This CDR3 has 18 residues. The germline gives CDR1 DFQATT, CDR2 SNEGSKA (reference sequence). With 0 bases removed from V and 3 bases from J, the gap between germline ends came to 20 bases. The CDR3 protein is CSARDRMRGGVDTGELFF. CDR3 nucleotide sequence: TGCAGTGCTAGAGATCGAATGAGGGGGGGAGTCGACACCGGGGAGCTGTTTTTT.

The CDR3 loop reads CASSPGTGPETQYF. The CDR3 DNA is TGTGCCAGCAGCCCTGGTACGGGGCCAGAGACCCAGTACTTC. The chain is built from TRBV7-9 and TRBJ2-5, with D possibly being TRBD1 or TRBD2 (5 bases each). This CDR3 is 14 amino acids long. Germline V gene sequence: CDR1 SEHNR, CDR2 FQNEAQ (reference sequence). The germline V and J ends were trimmed by 5 bases and 4 bases, with 14 bases remaining between them. The full variable domain, its missing parts supplied by reference TRBV7-9 and TRBJ2-5, is DTGVSQNPRHKITKRGQNVTFRCDPISEHNRLYWYRQTLGQGPEFLTYFQNEAQLEKSRLLSDRFSAERPKGSFSTLEIQRTEQGDSAMYLCASSPGTGPETQYFGPGTRLLVL.

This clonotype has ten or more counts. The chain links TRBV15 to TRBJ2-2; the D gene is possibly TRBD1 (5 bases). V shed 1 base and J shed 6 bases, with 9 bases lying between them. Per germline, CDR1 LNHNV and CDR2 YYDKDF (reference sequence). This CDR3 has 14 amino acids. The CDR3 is CATSRVRVAGELFF. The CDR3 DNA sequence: TGTGCCACCAGCAGAGTCAGGGTGGCCGGGGAGCTGTTTTTT.

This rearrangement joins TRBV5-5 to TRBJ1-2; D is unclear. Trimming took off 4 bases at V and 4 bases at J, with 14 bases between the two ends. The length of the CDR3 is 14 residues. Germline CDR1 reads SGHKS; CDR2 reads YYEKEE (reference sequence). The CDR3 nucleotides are TGTGCCAGCAGCCCCGGAGGTACTTTCTATGGCTACACCTTC. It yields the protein CASSPGGTFYGYTF.

CDR3 protein: CASSLAGGQFF. CDR3 DNA sequence: TGTGCCAGCAGCTTAGCGGGGGGGCAGTTCTTC. This chain links TRBV7-9 with TRBJ2-1, with D possibly TRBD2 on 6 matching bases. The V end lost 0 bases, the J end lost 12 bases, and 6 bases lay between the germline ends. CDR3 size: 11 residues. The germline CDR1 and CDR2 sequences are SEHNR and FQNEAQ (reference sequence).

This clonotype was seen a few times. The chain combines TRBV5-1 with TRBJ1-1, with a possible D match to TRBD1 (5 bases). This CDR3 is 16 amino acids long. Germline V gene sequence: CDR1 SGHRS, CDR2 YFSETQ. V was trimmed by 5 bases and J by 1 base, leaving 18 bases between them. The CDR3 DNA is TGCGCCAGCAGTCACCGGGGGGGACTAGGGAACACTGAAGCTTTCTTT. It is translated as CASSHRGGLGNTEAFF.

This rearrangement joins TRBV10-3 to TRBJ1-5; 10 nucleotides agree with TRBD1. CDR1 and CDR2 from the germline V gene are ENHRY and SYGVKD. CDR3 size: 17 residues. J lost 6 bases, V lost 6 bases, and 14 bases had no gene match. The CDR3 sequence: CAISAYPGQGPGQPQHF. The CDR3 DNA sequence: TGTGCCATCAGCGCCTACCCGGGACAGGGGCCCGGTCAGCCCCAGCATTTT.

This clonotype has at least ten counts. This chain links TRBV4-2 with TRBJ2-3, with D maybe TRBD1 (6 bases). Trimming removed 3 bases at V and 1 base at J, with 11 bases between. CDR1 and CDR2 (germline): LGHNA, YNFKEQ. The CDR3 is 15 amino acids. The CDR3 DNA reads TGTGCCAGCAGCCAGGGGGCGTGGGGCACAGATACGCAGTATTTT. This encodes CASSQGAWGTDTQYF.

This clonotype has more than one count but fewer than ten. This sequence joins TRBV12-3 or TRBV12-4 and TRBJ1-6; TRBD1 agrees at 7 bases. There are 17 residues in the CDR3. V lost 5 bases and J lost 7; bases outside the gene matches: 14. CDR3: CASSRSLGGWSNSPLHF. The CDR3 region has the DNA TGTGCCAGCAGTCGATCACTAGGGGGCTGGTCCAATTCACCCCTCCACTTT.

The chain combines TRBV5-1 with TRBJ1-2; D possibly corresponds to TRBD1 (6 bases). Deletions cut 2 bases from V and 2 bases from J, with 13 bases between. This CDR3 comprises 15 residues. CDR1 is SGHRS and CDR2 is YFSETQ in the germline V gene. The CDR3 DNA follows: TGCGCCAGCAGCTTATTCCCCGGACAGAACTATGGCTACACCTTC. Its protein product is CASSLFPGQNYGYTF.

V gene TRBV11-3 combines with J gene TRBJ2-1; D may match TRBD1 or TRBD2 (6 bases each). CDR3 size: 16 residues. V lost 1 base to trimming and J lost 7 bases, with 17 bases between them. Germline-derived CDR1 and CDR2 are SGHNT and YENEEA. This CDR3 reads CASSLGGRGGGNEQFF. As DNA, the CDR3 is TGTGCCAGCAGCTTAGGCGGCAGGGGCGGAGGGAATGAGCAGTTCTTC.

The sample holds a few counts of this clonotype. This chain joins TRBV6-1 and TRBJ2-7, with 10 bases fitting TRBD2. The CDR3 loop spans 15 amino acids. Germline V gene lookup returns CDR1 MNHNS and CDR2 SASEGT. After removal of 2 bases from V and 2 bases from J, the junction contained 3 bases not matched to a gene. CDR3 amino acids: CASSEPGLAAYEQYF. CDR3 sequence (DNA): TGTGCCAGCAGTGAACCCGGACTAGCGGCCTACGAGCAGTACTTC.

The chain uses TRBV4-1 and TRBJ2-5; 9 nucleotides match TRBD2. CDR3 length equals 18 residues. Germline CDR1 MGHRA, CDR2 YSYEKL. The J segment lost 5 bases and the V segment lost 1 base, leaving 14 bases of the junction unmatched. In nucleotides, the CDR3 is TGCGCCAGCAGCCAAGTTGATCTAGGACTAGCGTTTCGGGAGACCCAGTACTTC. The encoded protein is CASSQVDLGLAFRETQYF.

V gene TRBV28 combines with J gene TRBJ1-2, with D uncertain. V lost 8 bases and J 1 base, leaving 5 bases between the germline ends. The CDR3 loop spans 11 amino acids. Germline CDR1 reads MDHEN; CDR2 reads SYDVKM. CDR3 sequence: CASWVNYGYTF. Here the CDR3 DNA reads TGTGCCAGCTGGGTTAACTATGGCTACACCTTC.

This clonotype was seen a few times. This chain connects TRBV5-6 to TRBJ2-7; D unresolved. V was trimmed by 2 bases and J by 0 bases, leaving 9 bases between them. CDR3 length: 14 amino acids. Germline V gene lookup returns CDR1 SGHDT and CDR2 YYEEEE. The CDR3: CASSLRAASYEQYF. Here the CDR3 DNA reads TGTGCCAGCAGCTTACGGGCTGCCTCCTACGAGCAGTACTTC.

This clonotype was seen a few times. The CDR3 spells CASSTRTGGPNTEAFF. CDR3 nucleotide sequence: TGTGCCAGTAGTACCCGGACAGGGGGGCCGAACACTGAAGCTTTCTTT. V is TRBV19 and J is TRBJ1-1; 10 bases align to TRBD1. The J segment lost 1 base and the V segment lost 4 bases, leaving 6 bases of the junction unmatched. Germline loops: CDR1 LNHDA, CDR2 SQIVND (reference sequence). The CDR3 has 16 residues.

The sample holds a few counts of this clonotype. This chain's CDR3 is CASSAPGSGANVLTF. For the CDR3, the DNA is TGTGCCAGCAGCGCCCCAGGGTCTGGGGCCAACGTCCTGACTTTC. V usage is TRBV9 and J usage is TRBJ2-6; tentative D call: TRBD1 (5 bases). The CDR3 covers 15 residues. In germline, CDR1 is SGDLS, CDR2 YYNGEE. Trimming removed 3 bases from V and 1 base from J, with 8 bases in between.

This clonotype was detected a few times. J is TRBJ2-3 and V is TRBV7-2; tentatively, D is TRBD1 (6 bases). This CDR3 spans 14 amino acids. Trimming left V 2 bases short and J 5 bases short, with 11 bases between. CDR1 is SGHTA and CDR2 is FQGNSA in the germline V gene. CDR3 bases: TGTGCCAGCAGCTTATACGTGACAGGAGATACGCAGTATTTT. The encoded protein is CASSLYVTGDTQYF.

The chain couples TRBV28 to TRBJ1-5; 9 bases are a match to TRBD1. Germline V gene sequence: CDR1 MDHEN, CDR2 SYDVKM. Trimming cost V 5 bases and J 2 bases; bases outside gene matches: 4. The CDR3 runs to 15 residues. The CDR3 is CASSDGDRGNQPQHF. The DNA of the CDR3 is TGTGCCAGCAGTGACGGGGACAGGGGCAATCAGCCCCAGCATTTT.

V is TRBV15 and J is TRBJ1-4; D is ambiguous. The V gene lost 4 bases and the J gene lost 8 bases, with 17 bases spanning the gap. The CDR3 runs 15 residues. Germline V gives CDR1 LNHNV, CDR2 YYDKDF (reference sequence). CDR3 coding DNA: TGTGCCACCAGCAAGGACTCGAACAACGTCGAAAAACTGTTTTTT. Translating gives CATSKDSNNVEKLFF.

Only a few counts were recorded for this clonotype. For the CDR3, the DNA is TGCAGTGCTAGAGATCGGGGGTCCCTTAGCAATCAGCCCCAGCATTTT. It specifies CSARDRGSLSNQPQHF. This chain links TRBV20-1 with TRBJ1-5, with D perhaps TRBD1 (5 bases). The CDR3 contains 16 residues. V was cut by 0 bases and J by 0 bases, with 12 bases left in between. Germline CDR1 is DFQATT and CDR2 is SNEGSKA (reference sequence).